This T cell receptor (beta chain) was found in a study of blood T cells in healthy people across ages. About this clonotype itself: A much larger clone is a single base away; this may be a read error.

The CDR3 covers 15 residues. CDR1 LNHNV and CDR2 YYDKDF come from the germline V gene (reference sequence). Trimming at V came to 1 base and at J to 11 bases, leaving 11 bases not matched to a gene. A J-beta primer mix and a sample-barcoded 5' primer were used in a second PCR of about 7 to 12 cycles. Each CDR3 protein gets one entry after TCRdb re-called the 5' RACE reads with MiXCR. The sample lists some 900,000 distinct CDR3 sequences; around 28% were seen once. The chain couples TRBV15 to TRBJ2-5; 9 nucleotides align to TRBD2. This sequence was found in a woman aged 80 or over in good health. Sequencing used blood. The CDR3 reads CATSRVGLALVEQYF. CDR3 in DNA: TGTGCCACCAGCAGAGTAGGACTAGCGCTAGTTGAGCAGTACTTC.